These T cell receptor beta chains were read from a single sample in a study of shared clonotypes between healthy human individuals. TCRdb's copy holds only in-frame clones and misses some; the assay was immunoSEQ multiplex PCR. The data show 950,000 to 1,300,000 clones, with around four fifths seen just once and 1.4% held by the top ten. The sequenced material came from memory CD4+ T cells sorted from blood. The source of these receptors is a man aged 18 to 30 in good health. Both conserved end residues are part of each CDR3. A D gene is named only where the DNA matches it firmly. A clone size is listed for some rows: how often the clone was seen (once, few, many), or a class if it is expanded.

CDR3nt: TGCGCCAGCAGATCCCTCGCGAACACTGAAGCTTTCTTT
CDR3aa: CASRSLANTEAFF
d_gene: -
v_gene: TRBV5-1
abundance: -
j_gene: TRBJ1-1

CDR3nt: TGTGCCAGCGCCTTCTGGACGGGAGGCACAGATACGCAGTATTTT
CDR3aa: CASAFWTGGTDTQYF
d_gene: -
v_gene: TRBV5-4
abundance: -
j_gene: TRBJ2-3

CDR3nt: TGCGCCAGCAGCTTGGGGTCCTCAGGGGGCACAGATACGCAGTATTTT
CDR3aa: CASSLGSSGGTDTQYF
d_gene: -
v_gene: TRBV5-1
abundance: -
j_gene: TRBJ2-3

CDR3nt: TGTGCCAGCAGGCGGGAAAACAACTACGAGCAGTACTTC
CDR3aa: CASRRENNYEQYF
d_gene: -
v_gene: TRBV2
abundance: once
j_gene: TRBJ2-7

CDR3nt: TGTGCCATCAGCCAGGGGGCTCGGACTGAAGCTTTCTTT
CDR3aa: CAISQGARTEAFF
d_gene: TRBD1
v_gene: TRBV10-3
abundance: -
j_gene: TRBJ1-1

CDR3nt: TGCGCCAGCATGGCGGGAGGGTACACCGGGGAGCTGTTTTTT
CDR3aa: CASMAGGYTGELFF
d_gene: TRBD2
v_gene: TRBV5-1
abundance: -
j_gene: TRBJ2-2

CDR3nt: TGTGCCAGCAGCTCCGGGACACTCAACACTGAAGCTTTCTTT
CDR3aa: CASSSGTLNTEAFF
d_gene: -
v_gene: TRBV7-9
abundance: once
j_gene: TRBJ1-1

CDR3nt: TGTGCCAGCTCACCGTCGACAGAATATGGCTACACCTTC
CDR3aa: CASSPSTEYGYTF
d_gene: -
v_gene: TRBV18
abundance: -
j_gene: TRBJ1-2

CDR3nt: TGTGCCAGCAAAGACCAGGGTTCCGTACCTGAGCAGTTCTTC
CDR3aa: CASKDQGSVPEQFF
d_gene: -
v_gene: TRBV28
abundance: -
j_gene: TRBJ2-1

CDR3nt: TGTGCCAGCAGTGAGCAGGGCTACGAGCAGTACTTC
CDR3aa: CASSEQGYEQYF
d_gene: -
v_gene: TRBV2
abundance: -
j_gene: TRBJ2-7

CDR3nt: TGTGCCTGGAGTGAACCCCCGGGTACAGATACGCAGTATTTT
CDR3aa: CAWSEPPGTDTQYF
d_gene: -
v_gene: TRBV30
abundance: -
j_gene: TRBJ2-3

CDR3nt: TGTGCCAGCAGCCAAGTCCCGCGGGCCCCAGGGGACACCATATATTTT
CDR3aa: CASSQVPRAPGDTIYF
d_gene: -
v_gene: TRBV14
abundance: -
j_gene: TRBJ1-3

CDR3nt: TGCGCCAGCACGTTCACGGACAGGCGGATGGGGTCACCCCTCCACTTT
CDR3aa: CASTFTDRRMGSPLHF
d_gene: TRBD1
v_gene: TRBV5-1
abundance: -
j_gene: TRBJ1-6

CDR3nt: TGTGCCAGCCCACCCGGAGGGGGCCCCCAAGAGACCCAGTACTTC
CDR3aa: CASPPGGGPQETQYF
d_gene: -
v_gene: TRBV28
abundance: -
j_gene: TRBJ2-5

CDR3nt: TGTGCCAGCAGTTACTCACTAGCGGGGGGGCAAGAGACCCAGTACTTC
CDR3aa: CASSYSLAGGQETQYF
d_gene: TRBD2
v_gene: TRBV6-6
abundance: -
j_gene: TRBJ2-5

CDR3nt: TGTGCCAGCAGCTTAGCCAGTGATAGCAATCAGCCCCAGCATTTT
CDR3aa: CASSLASDSNQPQHF
d_gene: -
v_gene: TRBV7-2
abundance: -
j_gene: TRBJ1-5

CDR3nt: TGTGCCAGCAGTGAAGTTGGGAGAGACTCCTACGAGCAGTACTTC
CDR3aa: CASSEVGRDSYEQYF
d_gene: -
v_gene: TRBV6-1
abundance: -
j_gene: TRBJ2-7

CDR3nt: TGCGCCAGCAGCCAATCAGGGGGGGCTGGGACCCAGTACTTC
CDR3aa: CASSQSGGAGTQYF
d_gene: -
v_gene: TRBV4-1
abundance: -
j_gene: TRBJ2-5

CDR3nt: TGCGCCAGCAGCTTGGAGGACGGATACGAGCAGTACTTC
CDR3aa: CASSLEDGYEQYF
d_gene: -
v_gene: TRBV5-1
abundance: -
j_gene: TRBJ2-7

CDR3nt: TGTGCCAGTAGGAGGGAGGGAGATCAGCCCCAGCATTTT
CDR3aa: CASRREGDQPQHF
d_gene: -
v_gene: TRBV19
abundance: few
j_gene: TRBJ1-5

CDR3nt: TGTGCCAAAACGCGGGGACAGGGTCATAACGAGCAGTACTTC
CDR3aa: CAKTRGQGHNEQYF
d_gene: TRBD1
v_gene: TRBV2
abundance: -
j_gene: TRBJ2-7

CDR3nt: TGTGCCAGCAGCTTGGGGGGGACAGCTAATGAAAAACTGTTTTTT
CDR3aa: CASSLGGTANEKLFF
d_gene: TRBD1
v_gene: TRBV5-4
abundance: -
j_gene: TRBJ1-4

CDR3nt: TGTGCCAGCTCTCCAGGGGGCGGTCAGCCCCAGCATTTT
CDR3aa: CASSPGGGQPQHF
d_gene: TRBD1
v_gene: TRBV18
abundance: -
j_gene: TRBJ1-5

CDR3nt: TGTGCCAGCTCACCGGGACAGCGGAGCAATCAGCCCCAGCATTTT
CDR3aa: CASSPGQRSNQPQHF
d_gene: TRBD1
v_gene: TRBV18
abundance: -
j_gene: TRBJ1-5

CDR3nt: TGTGCCAGCAGACGGGGACACACCGGGGAGCTGTTTTTT
CDR3aa: CASRRGHTGELFF
d_gene: -
v_gene: TRBV11-2
abundance: -
j_gene: TRBJ2-2

CDR3nt: TGTGCCAGCAGTTACCAGGTACAGGGTGTTTCACCCCTCCACTTT
CDR3aa: CASSYQVQGVSPLHF
d_gene: -
v_gene: TRBV6-6
abundance: -
j_gene: TRBJ1-6

CDR3nt: TGTGCCAGCAGTTTAACGGGGTTGCGCTACACCTTC
CDR3aa: CASSLTGLRYTF
d_gene: -
v_gene: TRBV28
abundance: -
j_gene: TRBJ1-2

CDR3nt: TGCGCCAGCAGCTTGGGTCCCGGCTTGGGCGAAAACATTCAGTACTTC
CDR3aa: CASSLGPGLGENIQYF
d_gene: -
v_gene: TRBV5-1
abundance: -
j_gene: TRBJ2-4

CDR3nt: TGTGCCAGCAGTCTGACCTCCCGGGTCGTCTATGGCTACACCTTC
CDR3aa: CASSLTSRVVYGYTF
d_gene: -
v_gene: TRBV27
abundance: many
j_gene: TRBJ1-2

CDR3nt: TGTGCCAGCAGCGTCGGACTAGCGAACTACGAGCAGTACTTC
CDR3aa: CASSVGLANYEQYF
d_gene: TRBD2
v_gene: TRBV9
abundance: -
j_gene: TRBJ2-7

CDR3nt: TGTGCCAGCAGCTCAGGACTAGCCCTCGAGGAGCTGTTTTTT
CDR3aa: CASSSGLALEELFF
d_gene: TRBD2
v_gene: TRBV7-9
abundance: -
j_gene: TRBJ2-2

CDR3nt: TGTGCCAGTAGTATAAGGGGGAGCGCAGATACGCAGTATTTT
CDR3aa: CASSIRGSADTQYF
d_gene: -
v_gene: TRBV19
abundance: -
j_gene: TRBJ2-3

CDR3nt: TGTGCCAGCAGCCGAGGGGGGCTTGCGGGGCCCCAGCATTTT
CDR3aa: CASSRGGLAGPQHF
d_gene: -
v_gene: TRBV7-8
abundance: many
j_gene: TRBJ1-5

CDR3nt: TGTGCCATCAGTGAGCCGGGGCGGGACAACACCATATATTTT
CDR3aa: CAISEPGRDNTIYF
d_gene: -
v_gene: TRBV10-3
abundance: -
j_gene: TRBJ1-3

CDR3nt: TGTGCCAGCAGCGCGGACCCCAATCAGCCCCAGCATTTT
CDR3aa: CASSADPNQPQHF
d_gene: -
v_gene: TRBV5-4
abundance: few
j_gene: TRBJ1-5

CDR3nt: TGTGCCAGCAGCCCAAGGGGGGGGATCAGCTACGAGCAGTACTTC
CDR3aa: CASSPRGGISYEQYF
d_gene: -
v_gene: TRBV7-9
abundance: -
j_gene: TRBJ2-7

CDR3nt: TGCGCCAGCAGCTTGGTGCCAGGGAGCTACGAGCAGTACTTC
CDR3aa: CASSLVPGSYEQYF
d_gene: -
v_gene: TRBV5-1
abundance: -
j_gene: TRBJ2-7

CDR3nt: TGTGCCAGCGGAGGACAGGGGGGCACAGATACGCAGTATTTT
CDR3aa: CASGGQGGTDTQYF
d_gene: TRBD1
v_gene: TRBV6-5
abundance: -
j_gene: TRBJ2-3

CDR3nt: TGCAGTGCTTCTAGCTTGGAGACCCAGTACTTC
CDR3aa: CSASSLETQYF
d_gene: -
v_gene: TRBV20-1
abundance: -
j_gene: TRBJ2-5

CDR3nt: TGTGCCAGCAGCTTCGATGGAACCGGGGAGCTGTTTTTT
CDR3aa: CASSFDGTGELFF
d_gene: -
v_gene: TRBV7-2
abundance: -
j_gene: TRBJ2-2

CDR3nt: TGCGCCAGCAGGGCTAGCGGGCTTACGAGAGAGCAGTACTTC
CDR3aa: CASRASGLTREQYF
d_gene: TRBD2
v_gene: TRBV5-1
abundance: once
j_gene: TRBJ2-7

CDR3nt: TGTGCCAGCAGTTTATGGGGACCCCAAGAGACCCAGTACTTC
CDR3aa: CASSLWGPQETQYF
d_gene: -
v_gene: TRBV27
abundance: -
j_gene: TRBJ2-5

CDR3nt: TGCAGTGCTGGAGACTATGGCTACACCTTC
CDR3aa: CSAGDYGYTF
d_gene: -
v_gene: TRBV20-1
abundance: -
j_gene: TRBJ1-2

CDR3nt: TGTGCCAGCAGCCGGTCGGAAGGATCCTATAATTCACCCCTCCACTTT
CDR3aa: CASSRSEGSYNSPLHF
d_gene: -
v_gene: TRBV5-8
abundance: -
j_gene: TRBJ1-6

CDR3nt: TGTGCCATCAGGAGACAGCCCTCGCCTAATGAAAAACTGTTTTTT
CDR3aa: CAIRRQPSPNEKLFF
d_gene: -
v_gene: TRBV10-3
abundance: many
j_gene: TRBJ1-4

CDR3nt: TGTGCCAGCCGAATGGGACAGCCGAACACTGAAGCTTTCTTT
CDR3aa: CASRMGQPNTEAFF
d_gene: TRBD1
v_gene: TRBV19
abundance: -
j_gene: TRBJ1-1

CDR3nt: TGTGCCAATTCTCAGGGGCAGAACTATGGCTACACCTTC
CDR3aa: CANSQGQNYGYTF
d_gene: -
v_gene: TRBV6-6
abundance: -
j_gene: TRBJ1-2